Listed here are 14 T cell receptor beta chains from one sample, sequenced in a study of tumor-infiltrating lymphocytes in oesophageal squamous cell carcinoma. Via MiXCR, TCRdb re-called the PCR reads, giving one row per CDR3 protein. The sample lists about 9,600 distinct CDR3 sequences, over 50% seen once, with more than 25% in the top ten. The sequenced material came from esophageal tumor tissue. The receptors come from a male donor with esophageal squamous cell carcinoma.

The V call is TRBV28, the J call TRBJ2-5; the match to TRBD2 covers 10 bases. The junction had 7 bases not matched to a gene; V was cut back by 6 bases and J by 6 bases. The CDR3 sequence is 14 residues long. Looked up from germline, CDR1 is MDHEN and CDR2 is SYDVKM. CDR3 protein: CASSPTSGTQTQYF. The DNA of the CDR3 is TGTGCCAGCAGCCCTACTAGCGGGACGCAGACCCAGTACTTC.

The chain combines TRBV30 with TRBJ2-6; D remains unclear. CDR3 size: 14 residues. V shed 2 bases and J shed 0 bases, with 5 bases lying between them. Germline V gene data show CDR1 as GTSNPN and CDR2 as SVGIG (reference sequence). The CDR3 bases are TGTGCCTGGAGTCGGTCCTCTGGGGCCAACGTCCTGACTTTC. Amino acids: CAWSRSSGANVLTF.

J is TRBJ2-3 and V is TRBV11-2; D may be TRBD2 (5 bases). The CDR3 runs to 15 residues. Germline V gives CDR1 SGHAT, CDR2 FQNNGV. Between the trimmed V and J ends, which lost 1 base and 8 bases, there was a span of 16 bases. DNA of the CDR3: TGTGCCAGCAGCTTAGTTTCGGGGTTCGCAGCTACGCAGTATTTT. As protein: CASSLVSGFAATQYF.

V usage is TRBV7-6 and J usage is TRBJ2-4, with TRBD1 as a possible D gene (5 bases). The DNA matches TRBJ2-7 better at its end, which makes the J call doubtful. The CDR3 is 15 residues long. Germline V gives CDR1 SGHVS, CDR2 FNYEAQ. DNA for the CDR3: TGTGCCAGCAGCTTAGTAGCAGGACACTCCTACGAGCAGTACTTC. Amino acid sequence: CASSLVAGHSYEQYF.

This clonotype was seen a single time. The conserved phenylalanine or tryptophan is not found at the CDR3 terminus, so this likely reflects a read error. CDR3 bases: TGTGCCAGCAGTGAACCGTGGTCGAAGACCCAGTACATC. Translating it yields CASSEPWSKTQYI. The chain couples TRBV6-1 to TRBJ2-1; D uncertain. The J call may be incorrect, as the DNA end agrees better with TRBJ2-5. Per the germline V gene, CDR1 is MNHNS and CDR2 is SASEGT. CDR3 length equals 13 residues.

The chain is built from TRBV6-2 or TRBV6-3 and TRBJ1-2; D may be TRBD1 (6 bases). Per the germline V gene, CDR1 is MNHEY and CDR2 is SVGEGT. This CDR3 is built from 13 residues. The V gene lost 3 bases and the J gene lost 7 bases, with 12 bases spanning the gap. DNA of the CDR3: TGTGCCAGCAGTTATGGGGGGCTCGGTGGCTACACCTTC. Translation gives CASSYGGLGGYTF.

This clonotype was counted between two and nine times. The chain recombines TRBV7-2 with TRBJ2-3, with unresolved D. V shed 2 bases and J shed 6 bases, with 9 bases lying between them. The CDR3 covers 13 residues. The V gene's germline CDR1 is SGHTA and CDR2 FQGNSA. CDR3 protein: CASSLRARDTQYF. Here the CDR3 DNA reads TGTGCCAGCAGCTTAAGGGCCCGGGATACGCAGTATTTT. Based on the CDR3 plus reference TRBV7-2 and TRBJ2-3, the full variable domain is GAGVSQSPSNKVTEKGKDVELRCDPISGHTALYWYRQSLGQGLEFLIYFQGNSAPDKSGLPSDRFSAERTGGSVSTLTIQRTQQEDSAVYLCASSLRARDTQYFGPGTRLTVL.

This clonotype is labeled medium-sized. One end of the junction is discordant with germline, which a read error may explain. The V gene is TRBV27, the J gene TRBJ2-5, with D uncertain. The V gene's germline CDR1 is MNHEY and CDR2 SMNVEV (reference sequence). The CDR3 covers 15 residues. The CDR3 bases are TGTGCCAGCAGTCCGCCCCGGACCATTAATTCACCCCTCCACTTC. The encoded protein is CASSPPRTINSPLHF.

The J gene is TRBJ2-5, the V gene TRBV6-6; D is perhaps TRBD1 (5 bases). The better agreement between TRBJ1-2 and the DNA end casts doubt on the J call. Germline-derived CDR1 and CDR2 are MNHNY and SVGAGI (reference sequence). The CDR3 contains 11 residues. Written as DNA, the CDR3 is TGTGCCAGCAGTTGGGGGTATGGCTACACCTTC. This codes for CASSWGYGYTF.

Comments on this clonotype: In this CDR3 the conserved last residue, phenylalanine or tryptophan, is missing, so a read error is likely. Because the CDR3's place on the DNA is in doubt, the DNA is left out and the CDR3 is given as listed by TCRdb. The gene calls are TRBV6-2 or TRBV6-3 and TRBJ2-1; no DNA check was done on the table's D call, TRBD1. The CDR3 region is 15 residues in length, termini included. The germline V gene encodes CDR1 MNHEY and CDR2 SVGEGT. CDR3 sequence reads: CASKSGHNYEQYFGN.

In the case of this clonotype: One junction end does not reproduce the germline sequence, and a read error may be involved. CDR3 sequence: CASTNTGTSVKYF. As DNA, the CDR3 is TGTGCCAGCACCAATACTGGGACTAGCGTAAAATACTTC. This rearrangement joins TRBV27 to TRBJ1-1; perhaps TRBD1 as D (5 bases). Germline V lookup: CDR1 MNHEY, CDR2 SMNVEV (reference sequence). This CDR3 region has 13 residues.

This chain connects TRBV7-9 to TRBJ2-2; D call uncertain. Looked up from germline, CDR1 is SEHNR and CDR2 is FQNEAQ (reference sequence). The V and J ends lost 0 bases and 3 bases respectively, with 5 bases between them. The CDR3 extends over 14 amino acids. CDR3 nucleotide sequence: TGTGCCAGCAGCTTAGCGTACCACACCGGGGAGCTGTTTTTT. Its translation: CASSLAYHTGELFF.

The V gene is TRBV7-2, the J gene TRBJ2-7; 11 nucleotides line up with TRBD2. J gave up 7 bases and V 1 base, and 15 bases lay outside the gene matches. In germline, CDR1 is SGHTA, CDR2 FQGNSA. The CDR3 is 18 residues long. The CDR3 region is CASSLVFSGRVSYNEQYF. CDR3 in DNA: TGTGCCAGCAGCTTAGTATTTAGCGGGAGGGTCTCCTACAATGAGCAGTACTTC.

The chain uses TRBV7-2 and TRBJ2-3, with D possibly TRBD2 on 5 matching bases. The DNA matches TRBJ2-7 better at its end, which makes the J call doubtful. The CDR3 has 14 residues. In germline, CDR1 is SGHTA, CDR2 FQGNSA. CDR3 amino acids: CASSSGLGYYEQYF. CDR3 DNA: TGTGCCAGCAGCTCTGGACTCGGCTACTACGAGCAGTACTTC.